The TCR beta chain described here comes from a study of T cells after posttransplantation cyclophosphamide. Study observations and caveats: Skin or GI-infiltrating T cells shared few TRB sequences with blood. Later blood repertoires were often dominated by clones from the donor CD8+ memory compartment. Recipient CMV seropositivity and CMV reactivation strongly tracked TRB clonality.

Method: immunoSEQ multiplex PCR; TCRdb's copy keeps in-frame clones and lacks some. The sample records tens of thousands of clones, about 84% being singletons. With respect to this clone: Its antigen is unidentified.

Germline V gene sequence: CDR1 KGHSH, CDR2 LQKENI. The CDR3 sequence is 14 residues long. Between the trimmed V and J ends, which lost 3 bases and 3 bases, there was a span of 11 bases. The chain is built from TRBV18 and TRBJ1-2; D perhaps matches TRBD1 (5 bases). Sequencing input: PBMCs. This receptor was obtained from a woman aged 60-70 years with a blood cancer, CMV-positive, and with a related stem cell donor. The CDR3 region has the DNA TGTGCCAGCTCACCGGGACTGGACTACTATGGCTACACCTTC. It is translated as CASSPGLDYYGYTF.